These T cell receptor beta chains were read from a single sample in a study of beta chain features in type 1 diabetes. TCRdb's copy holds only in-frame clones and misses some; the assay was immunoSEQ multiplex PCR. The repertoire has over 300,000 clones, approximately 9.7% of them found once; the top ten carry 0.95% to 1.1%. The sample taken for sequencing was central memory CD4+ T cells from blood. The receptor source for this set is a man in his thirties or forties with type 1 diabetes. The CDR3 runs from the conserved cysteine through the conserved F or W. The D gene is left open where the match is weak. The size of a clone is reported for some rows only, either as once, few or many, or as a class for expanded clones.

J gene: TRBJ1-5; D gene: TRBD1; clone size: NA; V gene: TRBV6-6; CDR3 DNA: TGTGCCAGCAGTAGGGGACAGGGGGAAGGTCAGCCCCAGCATTTT; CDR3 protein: CASSRGQGEGQPQHF
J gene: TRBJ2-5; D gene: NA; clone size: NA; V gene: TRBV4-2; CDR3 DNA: TGTGCCAGCAGCCAAGGTGAACCGTACCAAGAGACCCAGTACTTC; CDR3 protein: CASSQGEPYQETQYF
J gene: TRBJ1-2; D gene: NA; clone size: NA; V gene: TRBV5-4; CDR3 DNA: TGTGCCAGCAGCTTGGAGGGGGTGAACTATGGCTACACCTTC; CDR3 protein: CASSLEGVNYGYTF
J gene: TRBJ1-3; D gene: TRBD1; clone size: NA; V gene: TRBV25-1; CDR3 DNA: TGTGCCAGCAGTACAGGGGTTGGAAACACCATATATTTT; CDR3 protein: CASSTGVGNTIYF
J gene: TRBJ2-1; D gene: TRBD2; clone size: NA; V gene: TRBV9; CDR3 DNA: TGTGCCAGCAGCGTAGAGGCTAGCGGGGGGCGTAGCGAGTTCTTC; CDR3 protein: CASSVEASGGRSEFF
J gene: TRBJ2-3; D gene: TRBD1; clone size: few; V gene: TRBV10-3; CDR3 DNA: TGTGCCATCAGTGAGTCTAAGGGGGCCGGGGATACGCAGTATTTT; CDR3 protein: CAISESKGAGDTQYF
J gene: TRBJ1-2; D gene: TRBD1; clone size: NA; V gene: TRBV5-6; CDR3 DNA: TGTGCCAGCAGCCCCGGACAGGGTAACTATGGCTACACCTTC; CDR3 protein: CASSPGQGNYGYTF
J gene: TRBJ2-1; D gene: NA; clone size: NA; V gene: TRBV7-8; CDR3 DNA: TGTGCCAGCAGCTTAGACAGCAACAATGAGCAGTTCTTC; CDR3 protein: CASSLDSNNEQFF
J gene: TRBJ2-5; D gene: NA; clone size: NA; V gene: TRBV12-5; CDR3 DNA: TGTGCTAGTGGCCCCACGGGGTCGTACCAAGAGACCCAGTACTTC; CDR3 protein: CASGPTGSYQETQYF
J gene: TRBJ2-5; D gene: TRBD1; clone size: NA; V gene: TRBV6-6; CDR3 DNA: TGTGCCAGCAGTCGGGGGACAGGGGTAAAGGGAGAGACCCAGTACTTC; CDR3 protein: CASSRGTGVKGETQYF
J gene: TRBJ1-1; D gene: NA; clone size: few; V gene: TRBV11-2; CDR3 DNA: TGTGCCAGCAGCAACTCAGGGTCTACCGAAGCTTTCTTT; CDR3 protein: CASSNSGSTEAFF
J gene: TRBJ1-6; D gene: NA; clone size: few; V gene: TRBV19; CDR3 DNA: TGTGCCAGTCTACCGGGGAATTATAATTCACCCCTCCACTTT; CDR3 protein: CASLPGNYNSPLHF
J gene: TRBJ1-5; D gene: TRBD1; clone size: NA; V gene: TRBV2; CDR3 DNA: TGTGCCAGCAGAACAGGGGGGCAGAGGAGTCAGCCCCAGCATTTT; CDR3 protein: CASRTGGQRSQPQHF
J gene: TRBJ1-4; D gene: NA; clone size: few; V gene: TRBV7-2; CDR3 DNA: TGTGCCAGCAGCTTAAGGACGGAACCACTTGGAAAACTGTTTTTT; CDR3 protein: CASSLRTEPLGKLFF
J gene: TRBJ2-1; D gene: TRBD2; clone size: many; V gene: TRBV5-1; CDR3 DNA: TGCGCCAGCAGCTGGCTAGCGGGGACCAATGAGCAGTTCTTC; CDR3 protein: CASSWLAGTNEQFF
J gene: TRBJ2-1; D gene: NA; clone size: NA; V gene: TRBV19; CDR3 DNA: TGTGCCAGCAGTGACAGGCCACCAGAAAATGAGCAGTTCTTC; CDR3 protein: CASSDRPPENEQFF
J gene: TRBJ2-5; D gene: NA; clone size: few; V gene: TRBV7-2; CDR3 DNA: TGTGCCAGCAGCTTAGAAGGGAGGGGGCAAGAGACCCAGTACTTC; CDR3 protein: CASSLEGRGQETQYF